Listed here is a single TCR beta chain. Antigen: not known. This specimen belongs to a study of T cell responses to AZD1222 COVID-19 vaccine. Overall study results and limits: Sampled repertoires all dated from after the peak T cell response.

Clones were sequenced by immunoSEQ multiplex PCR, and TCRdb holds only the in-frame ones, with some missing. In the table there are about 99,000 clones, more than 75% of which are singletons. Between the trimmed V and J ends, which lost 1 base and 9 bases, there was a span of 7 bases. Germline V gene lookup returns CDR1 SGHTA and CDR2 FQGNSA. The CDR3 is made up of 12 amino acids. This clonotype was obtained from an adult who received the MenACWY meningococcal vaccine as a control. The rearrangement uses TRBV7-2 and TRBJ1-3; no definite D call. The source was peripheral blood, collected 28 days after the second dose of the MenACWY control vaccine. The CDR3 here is CASSLGRSTIYF. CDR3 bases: TGTGCCAGCAGCTTAGGGAGAAGCACCATATATTTT.